These 23 T cell receptor beta chains were sequenced from one sample in a study of T cells in Graves' hyperthyroidism and ophthalmopathy. TCR beta CDR3 region amplification was performed from RNA transcripts. The TCR CDR3 was amplified in a first-round RT-PCR using the HTBI primer set. TCRdb ran MiXCR on the multiplex PCR reads and lists one entry per CDR3 protein. This sample has roughly 800,000 distinct CDR3 sequences, with 38% found just once. The sequenced material came from blood. Every receptor here comes from a man younger than 35 with Graves' hyperthyroidism.

Concerning this clonotype: Just one base apart from a much larger clone, this may be a read error. The chain uses TRBV7-9 and TRBJ2-7; D may be TRBD1 (6 bases). The V gene's germline CDR1 is SEHNR and CDR2 FQNEAQ (reference sequence). The CDR3 contains 14 residues. Trimming pared 0 bases from V and 3 bases from J, leaving 9 bases between. The CDR3 DNA reads TGTGCCAGCAGCTTAGCGGGACACCTCTACGAGCAGTACTTC. The encoded protein is CASSLAGHLYEQYF.

In its sample, this clonotype was seen many times. The rearrangement joins TRBV29-1 to TRBJ2-5; D is uncertain. CDR1 is SQVTM and CDR2 is ANQGSEA in the germline V gene. There are 13 residues in the CDR3. Trimming removed 1 base at V and 2 bases at J, with 8 bases between. The CDR3 spells CSVEAHSQETQYF. CDR3 in DNA: TGCAGCGTTGAAGCCCACAGTCAAGAGACCCAGTACTTC.

J is TRBJ2-7 and V is TRBV5-1; no clear D. Germline V gene lookup returns CDR1 SGHRS and CDR2 YFSETQ. The CDR3 extends over 14 amino acids. V lost 1 base, J lost 3 bases, and 11 bases lay in between. The CDR3 DNA sequence: TGCGCCAGCAGCTTGAATTCACTCAACTACGAGCAGTACTTC. Translation gives CASSLNSLNYEQYF.

This sequence joins TRBV25-1 and TRBJ2-7, with unresolved D. The ends were cut back, 3 bases at V and 3 bases at J, with 9 bases in the middle. Germline CDR1 reads MGHDK; CDR2 reads SYGVNS. The CDR3 totals 13 residues. Here the CDR3 reads CASSDGNYYEQYF. CDR3 nucleotide sequence: TGTGCCAGCAGTGACGGCAATTACTACGAGCAGTACTTC.

The chain links TRBV12-3 or TRBV12-4 to TRBJ1-5; no firm D call. The CDR3 covers 15 residues. Trimming pared 5 bases from V and 5 bases from J, leaving 16 bases between. CDR3 sequence reads: CASSPRTSGDQPQHF. CDR3 nucleotides: TGTGCCAGCAGTCCAAGGACTAGCGGGGATCAGCCCCAGCATTTT.

This clonotype was seen repeatedly, ten times or more. The rearrangement links TRBV29-1 to TRBJ1-1; D remains unclear. CDR3 length equals 11 residues. Trimming stripped 7 bases from V and 8 bases from J, with 14 bases between. The germline V gene encodes CDR1 SQVTM and CDR2 ANQGSEA. CDR3: CSATGLAEAFF. CDR3 nucleotides: TGCAGCGCCACCGGACTGGCGGAAGCTTTCTTT.

This clonotype came up a few times. This chain's CDR3 is CATSTARDNSQPQHF. The CDR3 nucleotides read TGTGCCACCAGCACCGCCAGGGATAATAGTCAGCCCCAGCATTTT. The chain joins TRBV15 to TRBJ1-5; D perhaps matches TRBD1 (5 bases). CDR1 and CDR2 from the germline V gene are LNHNV and YYDKDF (reference sequence). With 4 bases removed from V and 6 bases from J, the gap between germline ends came to 16 bases. CDR3 length: 15 amino acids.

This clonotype was counted a single time. The CDR3 loop reads CASSSRWHESTEAFF. The CDR3 DNA sequence: TGTGCCAGCAGTTCCCGGTGGCATGAATCCACTGAAGCTTTCTTT. This chain joins TRBV25-1 and TRBJ1-1; D gene uncertain. Germline V gene data show CDR1 as MGHDK and CDR2 as SYGVNS. V was trimmed by 5 bases and J by 4 bases, leaving 17 bases between them. The CDR3 has 15 amino acids.

J is TRBJ1-1 and V is TRBV12-3 or TRBV12-4; D is unclear. The V end was cut by 1 base, the J end by 5 bases, with 11 bases between. CDR3 length: 14 amino acids. The CDR3 nucleotides read TGTGCCAGCAGTTTAGGCTACGCGAGAACTGAAGCTTTCTTT. It encodes CASSLGYARTEAFF.

V usage is TRBV12-3 or TRBV12-4 and J usage is TRBJ2-2; TRBD1 matches 7 bases. The length of the CDR3 is 16 residues. V gave up 5 bases and J gave up 6 bases; unmatched junction bases: 12. The DNA for the CDR3 is TGTGCCAGCAGTGACTCTGGGACAGTTATCGCCGGGGAGCTGTTTTTT. Amino acids: CASSDSGTVIAGELFF.

CDR3 residues: CASWAEGFSEQYF. The CDR3 DNA follows: TGTGCCAGCTGGGCGGAGGGGTTTAGCGAGCAGTACTTC. This chain links TRBV28 with TRBJ2-7; tentative D call: TRBD2 (6 bases). V dropped 8 bases and J dropped 6 bases, with 17 bases sitting between them. The CDR3 sequence is 13 residues long. Germline assignment: CDR1 MDHEN and CDR2 SYDVKM.

This chain uses TRBV20-1 with TRBJ2-7, with D maybe TRBD2 (5 bases). The germline gives CDR1 DFQATT, CDR2 SNEGSKA (reference sequence). V was shortened by 4 bases and J by 5 bases, with 12 bases between the two germline ends. The CDR3 covers 12 residues. The CDR3 spells CSAIGKINEQYF. The CDR3 nucleotides are TGCAGTGCTATCGGGAAGATAAACGAGCAGTACTTC.

This clonotype has at least ten counts. This chain links TRBV7-3 with TRBJ2-5; perhaps TRBD2 as D (5 bases). The CDR3 runs 15 residues. Germline assignment: CDR1 SGHTA and CDR2 FQGTGA. V was trimmed by 2 bases and J by 5 bases, leaving 15 bases between them. This chain's CDR3 is CASSLQGGGGETQYF. CDR3 DNA: TGTGCCAGCAGCTTACAAGGAGGCGGAGGCGAGACCCAGTACTTC.

V is TRBV7-9 and J is TRBJ1-6; D uncertain. The CDR3 has 15 amino acids. Germline CDR1 is SEHNR and CDR2 is FQNEAQ (reference sequence). Trimming cost V 5 bases and J 2 bases, with 10 bases left between them. In DNA form, the CDR3 reads TGTGCCAGCAGCGCAAACTGGGCCTATAATTCACCCCTCCACTTT. This translates into CASSANWAYNSPLHF. Full variable domain (missing parts from reference TRBV7-9 and TRBJ1-6): DTGVSQNPRHKITKRGQNVTFRCDPISEHNRLYWYRQTLGQGPEFLTYFQNEAQLEKSRLLSDRFSAERPKGSFSTLEIQRTEQGDSAMYLCASSANWAYNSPLHFGNGTRLTVT.

There are many counts of this clonotype. This chain links TRBV7-9 with TRBJ1-3; D not certain. Germline V CDR1 and CDR2: SEHNR, FQNEAQ (reference sequence). The V end was cut by 7 bases, the J end by 4 bases, with 17 bases between. CDR3 size: 15 residues. DNA of the CDR3: TGTGCCAGCACTTCCCTCGGAGGCACGGGAAACACCATATATTTT. It specifies CASTSLGGTGNTIYF. Full variable domain (rest looked up from reference TRBV7-9 and TRBJ1-3): DTGVSQNPRHKITKRGQNVTFRCDPISEHNRLYWYRQTLGQGPEFLTYFQNEAQLEKSRLLSDRFSAERPKGSFSTLEIQRTEQGDSAMYLCASTSLGGTGNTIYFGEGSWLTVV.

The rearrangement uses TRBV5-6 and TRBJ1-1; D might be TRBD1 (6 bases). There are 15 residues in the CDR3. Trimming removed 4 bases at V and 10 bases at J, with 23 bases between. Germline V gene lookup returns CDR1 SGHDT and CDR2 YYEEEE. The CDR3 coding sequence is TGTGCCAGCAGCCCCGGGACGGGACACCTGGCTGGAGCTTTCTTT. It codes for CASSPGTGHLAGAFF.

This clonotype was seen only once. The CDR3 sequence: CSVEDPRQGSSEAFF. The CDR3 DNA reads as TGCAGCGTTGAAGATCCTCGACAGGGTAGTAGTGAAGCTTTCTTT. V is TRBV29-1 and J is TRBJ1-1; 7 bases fit TRBD1. The CDR3 runs 15 residues. V lost 0 bases to trimming and J lost 7 bases; unmatched junction nucleotides: 11. Germline loops: CDR1 SQVTM, CDR2 ANQGSEA.

This clonotype was seen more than once but under ten times. A much larger clone lies a single base off, so this may be a read error. CDR3 DNA: TGTGTCAGCACCACCGACGCTTCAGATACGCAGTATTTT. Encoded protein: CVSTTDASDTQYF. J is TRBJ2-3 and V is TRBV6-6, with unresolved D. The CDR3 runs 13 residues. CDR1 and CDR2 (germline): MNHNY, SVGAGI (reference sequence).

CDR3 coding DNA: TGTGCCAGCAGCCGTCAACACCCGGGGGCCGGGGAGCTGTTTTTT. It is translated as CASSRQHPGAGELFF. V is TRBV7-8 and J is TRBJ2-2, with a possible D match to TRBD2 (6 bases). V dropped 5 bases and J dropped 6 bases, with 16 bases sitting between them. The germline gives CDR1 SGHVS, CDR2 FQNEAQ. The CDR3 extends over 15 amino acids.

This clonotype was seen repeatedly, ten times or more. The chain carries TRBV6-6 and TRBJ1-6; a possible D gene is TRBD1 (6 bases). Germline V gene data show CDR1 as MNHNY and CDR2 as SVGAGI (reference sequence). CDR3 length: 14 amino acids. The V gene lost 8 bases and the J gene lost 7 bases, with 15 bases spanning the gap. The chain's CDR3 is CASAKGERNSPLHF. CDR3 DNA sequence: TGTGCCAGCGCCAAGGGGGAGAGGAATTCACCCCTCCACTTT.

There are a few counts of this clonotype. The rearrangement uses TRBV7-8 and TRBJ2-2; either TRBD1 or TRBD2 may fit D (5 bases each). Germline-derived CDR1 and CDR2 are SGHVS and FQNEAQ. The CDR3 consists of 15 residues. Trimming left V 5 bases short and J 4 bases short, with 14 bases between. CDR3 sequence reads: CASSARGPATGELFF. CDR3 coding DNA: TGTGCCAGCAGCGCCCGGGGCCCTGCCACCGGGGAGCTGTTTTTT.

The chain joins TRBV19 to TRBJ1-5; 10 positions agree with TRBD1. The trim removed 3 bases at V and 8 bases at J, leaving 7 bases unmatched. CDR3 length equals 15 residues. Germline-derived CDR1 and CDR2 are LNHDA and SQIVND (reference sequence). DNA for the CDR3: TGTGCCAGTAGTATGCAGACAGGGGGCAGTGAGCCCCAGCATTTT. Translated: CASSMQTGGSEPQHF.

This chain joins TRBV2 and TRBJ1-1; D gene unclear. Germline V gene lookup returns CDR1 SNHLY and CDR2 FYNNEI. Trimming removed 5 bases from V and 1 base from J, with 14 bases in between. CDR3 length equals 15 residues. The CDR3 nucleotides are TGTGCCAGCAGTTACCTTGACTTGGGGAACACTGAAGCTTTCTTT. It specifies CASSYLDLGNTEAFF.